The 16 T cell receptor beta chains presented below share a single source sample, sequenced in a study of molecular identifiers for immune sequencing clone quantification. TCRdb fed the PCR reads into MiXCR, producing one record per CDR3 protein. The table records 60,000 to 70,000 distinct CDR3 sequences, around a sixth of them present only once. The specimen sequenced was naive CD8+ T cells from blood, with Jurkat cell RNA spiked in. Noted subset: FACS-sorted CD8+CD4-CCR7+CD45RA+ naive T cells. Receptors originate from a human donor in good health. Some libraries in this study had Jurkat cell RNA spiked in.

This clonotype was observed many times. V and J are TRBV28 and TRBJ2-3; no firm D call. Trimming shortened V by 8 bases and J by 0 bases, and 15 bases separated the two germline ends. CDR1 MDHEN and CDR2 SYDVKM come from the germline V gene. The CDR3 length is 15 residues. The chain's CDR3 is CASDWARTSTDTQYF. The CDR3 DNA sequence: TGTGCCAGCGACTGGGCCAGAACTAGCACAGATACGCAGTATTTT.

The J gene is TRBJ2-7, the V gene TRBV27, with D maybe TRBD1 (6 bases). Trimming stripped 6 bases from V and 1 base from J, with 16 bases between. Looked up from germline, CDR1 is MNHEY and CDR2 is SMNVEV (reference sequence). This CDR3 comprises 15 residues. CDR3 nucleotides: TGTGCCAGCAGCCCCACCCCAGGGGCTTCCTACGAGCAGTACTTC. This gives the protein CASSPTPGASYEQYF.

This clonotype was observed a few times. A read error may be the cause here, since a much bigger clone is one base away. V usage is TRBV24-1 and J usage is TRBJ2-5; the D gene is possibly TRBD1 (5 bases). The CDR3 covers 15 residues. The germline CDR1 and CDR2 sequences are KGHDR and SFDVKD. The CDR3 nucleotides are TGTGCCACCAGTGATCTCGACAGTAATCAAGGGACCCAGTACTTC. The encoded protein is CATSDLDSNQGTQYF.

This clonotype has at least ten counts. The gene calls are TRBV5-1 and TRBJ1-5; no clear D. CDR1 SGHRS and CDR2 YFSETQ come from the germline V gene. Deletions cut 2 bases from V and 3 bases from J, with 12 bases between. The CDR3 sequence is 15 residues long. Here the CDR3 reads CASSFDNGVNQPQHF. CDR3 bases: TGCGCCAGCAGCTTTGACAATGGGGTCAATCAGCCCCAGCATTTT.

A word on this clonotype: A clone one base away is much larger, so this may be a read error. The chain has TRBV27 and TRBJ1-4; no clear D gene. The length of the CDR3 is 14 residues. Germline-derived CDR1 and CDR2 are MNHEY and SMNVEV (reference sequence). Trimming took 5 bases from V and 6 from J, leaving 13 bases between them. The CDR3 sequence is CASSPPAHDEKLFF. The CDR3, as DNA: TGTGCCAGCAGTCCCCCGGCGCATGATGAAAAACTGTTTTTT.

This clonotype occurred many times. The chain links TRBV2 to TRBJ2-3, with D hard to call. The CDR3 totals 14 residues. CDR1 and CDR2 from the germline V gene are SNHLY and FYNNEI. Deletions cut 9 bases from V and 1 base from J, with 14 bases between. In DNA, the CDR3 is TGTGCCAGTCCCCTCGAGCCAGGCACAGATACGCAGTATTTT. Residues: CASPLEPGTDTQYF.

This clonotype was recorded many times. This rearrangement joins TRBV6-2 or TRBV6-3 to TRBJ1-5; D gene ambiguous. CDR3 length: 13 residues. Germline assignment: CDR1 MNHEY and CDR2 SVGEGT. Trimming removed 6 bases from V and 5 bases from J, with 11 bases in between. The chain's CDR3 is CASSLGVDQPQHF. The CDR3 coding sequence is TGTGCCAGCAGCCTCGGTGTTGATCAGCCCCAGCATTTT.

The chain uses TRBV19 and TRBJ2-2; D could derive from TRBD1 or TRBD2 (6 bases each). The CDR3 is 15 residues long. V was cut by 7 bases and J by 6 bases, with 18 bases left in between. Germline loops: CDR1 LNHDA, CDR2 SQIVND (reference sequence). CDR3 loop: CASKGDGGRPGELFF. CDR3 nucleotides: TGTGCCAGTAAGGGGGACGGGGGCCGACCCGGGGAGCTGTTTTTT.

This clonotype appeared a few times. V gene TRBV7-9 combines with J gene TRBJ2-1, with TRBD2 matching over 8 bases. V gave up 5 bases and J gave up 1 base; unmatched junction bases: 4. This CDR3 has 15 residues. CDR1 SEHNR and CDR2 FQNEAQ come from the germline V gene (reference sequence). CDR3 sequence reads: CASSPAGVSYNEQFF. DNA of the CDR3: TGTGCCAGCAGCCCAGCGGGAGTGTCCTACAATGAGCAGTTCTTC.

This clonotype was recorded many times. The chain couples TRBV7-8 to TRBJ2-3; a weak D match, TRBD1 (5 bases). CDR1 and CDR2 (germline): SGHVS, FQNEAQ. CDR3 length equals 16 residues. Trimming took 5 bases from V and 4 from J, leaving 19 bases between them. CDR3 in amino acids: CASSPGWQLGADTQYF. For the CDR3, the DNA is TGTGCCAGCAGCCCAGGGTGGCAGCTCGGCGCAGATACGCAGTATTTT. Looking up the rest from reference TRBV7-8 and TRBJ2-3 gives the full variable domain: GAGVSQSPRYKVAKRGQDVALRCDPISGHVSLFWYQQALGQGPEFLTYFQNEAQLDKSGLPSDRFFAERPEGSVSTLKIQRTQQEDSAVYLCASSPGWQLGADTQYFGPGTRLTVL.

At least ten counts were recorded for this clonotype. The chain uses TRBV27 and TRBJ1-4; D is ambiguous. Germline V CDR1 and CDR2: MNHEY, SMNVEV (reference sequence). V was clipped by 7 bases and J by 6 bases, with 15 bases between them. The CDR3 runs 14 residues. In DNA, the CDR3 is TGTGCCAGCACCCCCAAACCTGGGGATGAAAAACTGTTTTTT. Translating gives CASTPKPGDEKLFF.

This clonotype was seen only once. This may be a read error: a much more frequent sequence differs by one nucleotide. J is TRBJ2-3 and V is TRBV7-2; D may be TRBD1 or TRBD2 (5 bases each). The ends were cut back, 0 bases at V and 2 bases at J, with 15 bases in the middle. This CDR3 spans 17 amino acids. Germline V lookup: CDR1 SGHTA, CDR2 FQGNSA. The CDR3 here is CASSLAFRGEATDTQYF. The CDR3 DNA sequence: TGTGCCAGCAGCTTAGCGTTCCGGGGCGAAGCCACAGATACGCAGTATTTT.

The chain carries TRBV12-3 or TRBV12-4 and TRBJ1-1; D call uncertain. The CDR3 sequence is 13 residues long. With 8 bases removed from V and 5 bases from J, the gap between germline ends came to 15 bases. This CDR3 is CASSSLLGTEAFF. CDR3 nucleotide sequence: TGTGCCAGCTCCAGCCTTTTGGGGACTGAAGCTTTCTTT.

The J gene is TRBJ2-1, the V gene TRBV7-6, with 7 bases matching TRBD2. Trimming took 1 base from V and 8 from J; bases not matched to a gene: 14. Germline CDR1 SGHVS, CDR2 FNYEAQ. This CDR3 contains 17 residues. DNA for the CDR3: TGTGCCAGCAGCTTAGGGCTAGCGGACTCTTTTAGCTATGAGCAGTTCTTC. It translates to CASSLGLADSFSYEQFF.

In this sample, this clonotype turned up many times. The genes are TRBV27 and TRBJ1-2; 8 bases map to TRBD1. Germline V gene data show CDR1 as MNHEY and CDR2 as SMNVEV (reference sequence). The trim removed 3 bases at V and 5 bases at J, leaving 8 bases unmatched. The CDR3 spans 15 residues. The chain's CDR3 is CASSLSSGGAYGYTF. The CDR3 coding sequence is TGTGCCAGCAGTTTGTCTTCAGGGGGCGCGTATGGCTACACCTTC.

In its sample, this clonotype was seen many times. The rearrangement links TRBV10-3 to TRBJ2-3; 10 bases align to TRBD2. The CDR3 runs to 15 residues. Losses at the gene ends were 7 bases for V and 1 base for J; bases not matched to a gene: 5. Germline CDR1 ENHRY, CDR2 SYGVKD. CDR3 sequence (DNA): TGTGCCATCAACCTTGGACTAGCGGGCACAGATACGCAGTATTTT. Translating it yields CAINLGLAGTDTQYF.